The 32 T cell receptor beta chains in this list originate from one sample, sequenced in a study of Graves' ophthalmopathy and Graves' hyperthyroidism. RNA transcripts were the template, and TCR beta CDR3 regions were amplified from them. Second-round multiplex PCR came after first-round RT-PCR with HTBI primers. TCRdb analysed the multiplex PCR reads with MiXCR anew, one entry per CDR3 protein. The data hold about 1.1 million distinct CDR3 sequences, with less than 45% observed a single time. Sequencing used peripheral blood or thyroid tissue (not recorded which). Receptors originate from an adult man with Graves' hyperthyroidism.

The chain's CDR3 is CAWRTRGGIYGYTF. CDR3 sequence (DNA): TGTGCCTGGAGGACCCGGGGGGGGATCTATGGCTACACCTTC. The chain links TRBV30 to TRBJ1-2; TRBD1 is a possible D gene (5 bases). The V gene lost 3 bases and the J gene lost 4 bases, with 15 bases spanning the gap. This CDR3 spans 14 amino acids. CDR1 is GTSNPN, CDR2 SVGIG, per germline (reference sequence).

This chain links TRBV19 with TRBJ2-5, with 10 bases lining up with TRBD2. CDR1 LNHDA and CDR2 SQIVND come from the germline V gene (reference sequence). Trimming at V came to 1 base and at J to 5 bases, leaving 7 bases not matched to a gene. The CDR3 is 16 residues long. CDR3 sequence: CASSIGASGSRETQYF. CDR3 DNA: TGTGCCAGTAGTATAGGGGCTAGCGGGAGTCGGGAGACCCAGTACTTC.

A note on this clonotype: This is likely a read error, given that the CDR3 carries no conserved phenylalanine or tryptophan at its end. It is unclear where the CDR3 begins or ends on the DNA, so no DNA is shown, and the CDR3 is as TCRdb lists it. The chain is built from TRBV29-1 and TRBJ1-1; the DNA was not compared with TRBD1, the D call given in the table. CDR1 and CDR2 (germline): SQVTM, ANQGSEA. The CDR3 is 8 residues long, ends included. Here the CDR3 reads CSVELGVL.

The chain joins TRBV7-9 to TRBJ1-4; D perhaps matches TRBD1 (5 bases). Germline lookup yields CDR1 SEHNR and CDR2 FQNEAQ (reference sequence). The CDR3 contains 14 residues. Trimming removed 4 bases at V and 4 bases at J, with 10 bases between. CDR3 amino acids: CASSSGGYNEKLFF. CDR3 sequence (DNA): TGTGCCAGCAGCTCCGGGGGATATAATGAAAAACTGTTTTTT.

V usage is TRBV6-5 and J usage is TRBJ1-5, with D maybe TRBD1 (5 bases). This CDR3 has 15 residues. Trimming pared 7 bases from V and 1 base from J, leaving 14 bases between. Germline CDR1 is MNHEY and CDR2 is SVGAGI. CDR3 loop: CASITAGVSNQPQHF. CDR3 nucleotides: TGTGCCAGCATCACCGCGGGGGTAAGCAATCAGCCCCAGCATTTT.

Concerning this clonotype: Compared with germline, one end of the junction differs, possibly owing to a read error. The V gene is TRBV10-3, the J gene TRBJ2-7; 7 bases align to TRBD1. CDR1 is ENHRY, CDR2 SYGVKD, per germline. CDR3 size: 14 residues. DNA for the CDR3: TGTGCCAGCAGTCACACCGGGACAGCGTACGAGCAGTACTTC. Amino acids: CASSHTGTAYEQYF.

This chain joins TRBV5-1 and TRBJ2-7, with D possibly being TRBD2 (6 bases). The germline V gene has CDR1 SGHRS and CDR2 YFSETQ. Trimming pared 4 bases from V and 2 bases from J, leaving 22 bases between. This CDR3 comprises 17 residues. The DNA of the CDR3 is TGCGCCAGCAGCCCAATCCGGGCGGAGGAGGGGACCTACGAGCAGTACTTC. This encodes CASSPIRAEEGTYEQYF.

V usage is TRBV7-9 and J usage is TRBJ1-1; D remains ambiguous. Germline CDR1 is SEHNR and CDR2 is FQNEAQ (reference sequence). V lost 5 bases and J 2 bases, leaving 15 bases between the germline ends. This CDR3 region has 15 residues. CDR3 loop: CASSPKTPGNTEAFF. CDR3 in DNA: TGTGCCAGCAGCCCAAAGACCCCAGGAAACACTGAAGCTTTCTTT.

On this clonotype itself: Being one base from a much bigger clone, this may be a read error. The V call is TRBV2, the J call TRBJ1-2, with D unresolved. Deletions cut 8 bases from V and 7 bases from J, with 11 bases between. Per germline, CDR1 SNHLY and CDR2 FYNNEI. The CDR3 runs to 11 residues. As DNA, the CDR3 is TGTGCCAGCGCCAGAGAAACTGGCTACACCTTC. Translated: CASARETGYTF.

This chain links TRBV20-1 with TRBJ2-7; 12 bases align to TRBD2. V lost 3 bases, J lost 5 bases, and 8 bases stayed unmatched. The germline V gene encodes CDR1 DFQATT and CDR2 SNEGSKA (reference sequence). The CDR3 is 15 residues long. The CDR3 DNA is TGCAGTGCTAGGGCTCACCTAGCGGGAGGGGACGAGCAGTACTTC. Translating it yields CSARAHLAGGDEQYF.

The sample holds a few counts of this clonotype. This rearrangement joins TRBV9 to TRBJ2-7, with D unclear. Judging by the DNA end, TRBJ2-1 fits better; the J call may be wrong. The CDR3 loop spans 14 amino acids. Germline V CDR1 and CDR2: SGDLS, YYNGEE. The CDR3 DNA sequence: TGTGCCAGCAGCGTATCCCCCTCCTACAATGAGCAGTTCTTC. It is translated as CASSVSPSYNEQFF.

The rearrangement links TRBV10-2 to TRBJ1-1; D unclear. The CDR3 has 14 amino acids. Germline CDR1 and CDR2: WSHSY and SAAADI. Trimming removed 4 bases from V and 5 bases from J, with 14 bases in between. CDR3 DNA sequence: TGCGCCAGCAGTGGTCGGCCTGAGGTGACTGAAGCTTTCTTT. Protein: CASSGRPEVTEAFF.

This clonotype occurred many times. The chain uses TRBV20-1 and TRBJ2-7; D might be TRBD1 (6 bases). The germline V and J ends were trimmed by 6 bases and 2 bases, with 11 bases remaining between them. This CDR3 is 12 amino acids long. Germline CDR1 reads DFQATT; CDR2 reads SNEGSKA (reference sequence). The CDR3: CSAQQGPYEQYF. In nucleotides, the CDR3 is TGCAGTGCGCAACAGGGTCCCTACGAGCAGTACTTC.

This chain links TRBV27 with TRBJ2-5; D not resolved. This CDR3 comprises 13 residues. V was trimmed by 6 bases and J by 4 bases, leaving 12 bases between them. Looked up from germline, CDR1 is MNHEY and CDR2 is SMNVEV (reference sequence). The CDR3 sequence: CASSSTWLETQYF. The CDR3 coding sequence is TGTGCCAGCAGCTCCACATGGTTAGAGACCCAGTACTTC.

The rearrangement links TRBV6-6 to TRBJ1-1; no clear D. Germline values: CDR1 MNHNY, CDR2 SVGAGI (reference sequence). This CDR3 is 16 amino acids long. Trimming took off 2 bases at V and 1 base at J, with 14 bases between the two ends. The CDR3 DNA is TGTGCCAGCAGTTACATTTTTCAAGGGAGGAACACTGAAGCTTTCTTT. This sequence encodes CASSYIFQGRNTEAFF.

This clonotype was counted many times. This chain joins TRBV20-1 and TRBJ1-2; 11 bases agree with TRBD1. Losses at the gene ends were 3 bases for V and 2 bases for J; bases not matched to a gene: 8. This CDR3 has 16 amino acids. Germline assignment: CDR1 DFQATT and CDR2 SNEGSKA (reference sequence). CDR3: CSARPRTGGGNYGYTF. DNA for the CDR3: TGCAGTGCTAGGCCCCGGACAGGGGGCGGAAACTATGGCTACACCTTC.

The CDR3 region has the DNA TGTGCCAGTAGTATAGAGGGTTGGCGTGATGATCAGCCCCAGCATTTT. It encodes CASSIEGWRDDQPQHF. V usage is TRBV19 and J usage is TRBJ1-5; no firm D call. CDR1 is LNHDA and CDR2 is SQIVND in the germline V gene (reference sequence). V lost 0 bases and J lost 5, with 14 bases in between. The CDR3 consists of 16 residues.

The chain recombines TRBV12-3 or TRBV12-4 with TRBJ1-1, with 10 bases identical to TRBD1. The CDR3 covers 16 residues. Unmatched junction bases numbered 5, after V lost 3 bases and J lost 1 base. CDR3 protein: CASSFRTGGRNTEAFF. The CDR3, as DNA: TGTGCCAGCAGTTTCCGGACAGGGGGTAGGAACACTGAAGCTTTCTTT.

This clonotype was seen repeatedly, ten times or more. V and J are TRBV7-2 and TRBJ2-6, with 15 bases identical to TRBD2. V lost 5 bases and J lost 1; bases outside the gene matches: 3. Germline CDR1 reads SGHTA; CDR2 reads FQGNSA. There are 18 residues in the CDR3. Here the CDR3 DNA reads TGTGCCAGCAGCCGAGGACTAGCGGGGGGGTCTGGGGCCAACGTCCTGACTTTC. Protein: CASSRGLAGGSGANVLTF.

This clonotype was seen repeatedly, ten times or more. V is TRBV12-3 or TRBV12-4 and J is TRBJ1-2; D is uncertain. V lost 3 bases, J lost 7 bases, and 12 bases lay in between. This CDR3 has 13 residues. This CDR3 reads CASSFPGLFGYTF. The CDR3 region has the DNA TGTGCCAGCAGTTTCCCAGGACTATTTGGCTACACCTTC.

The table lists this clonotype with many counts. J is TRBJ1-5 and V is TRBV7-8; no clear D. Germline V gene lookup returns CDR1 SGHVS and CDR2 FQNEAQ. The V and J ends lost 1 base and 3 bases respectively, with 10 bases between them. This CDR3 comprises 15 residues. The CDR3, as DNA: TGTGCCAGCAGCTTAGAGGTGGCCTCCAATCAGCCCCAGCATTTT. Translating gives CASSLEVASNQPQHF.

The table lists this clonotype with many counts. This chain connects TRBV29-1 to TRBJ2-5; D uncertain. Germline CDR1 is SQVTM and CDR2 is ANQGSEA. Between the trimmed V and J ends, which lost 0 bases and 2 bases, there was a span of 4 bases. This CDR3 is built from 12 residues. Here the CDR3 reads CSVEDRQETQYF. The CDR3 DNA follows: TGCAGCGTTGAAGATAGGCAAGAGACCCAGTACTTC.

This chain joins TRBV5-6 and TRBJ1-2; TRBD1 matches at 7 bases. CDR1 is SGHDT, CDR2 YYEEEE, per germline. The CDR3 is made up of 15 amino acids. The junction had 9 bases not matched to a gene; V was cut back by 5 bases and J by 2 bases. The chain's CDR3 is CASRRDSLLNYGYTF. CDR3 in DNA: TGTGCCAGCAGGAGGGACAGTCTTTTAAACTATGGCTACACCTTC.

This clonotype was counted at least ten times. The gene calls are TRBV7-2 and TRBJ1-6, with TRBD1 matching over 7 bases. Germline V CDR1 and CDR2: SGHTA, FQGNSA. J lost 8 bases, V lost 5 bases, and 9 bases had no gene match. The CDR3 sequence is 15 residues long. The CDR3 sequence is CASSPQRDSHSPLHF. CDR3 DNA sequence: TGTGCCAGCAGCCCACAAAGGGACAGCCATTCACCCCTCCACTTT.

In its sample, this clonotype was seen many times. V usage is TRBV2 and J usage is TRBJ2-7, with D perhaps assigned TRBD1 or TRBD2 (5 bases each). V was trimmed by 9 bases and J by 0 bases, leaving 12 bases between them. Per germline, CDR1 SNHLY and CDR2 FYNNEI. The CDR3 is 13 amino acids. The CDR3 loop is CAREGDDSYEQYF. CDR3 coding DNA: TGTGCCAGGGAAGGGGACGACTCCTACGAGCAGTACTTC.

The J gene is TRBJ1-5, the V gene TRBV27, with no clear D. The CDR3 totals 13 residues. V dropped 6 bases and J dropped 4 bases, with 10 bases sitting between them. The V gene's germline CDR1 is MNHEY and CDR2 SMNVEV (reference sequence). As DNA, the CDR3 is TGTGCCAGCAGGAGTTCGGGGAATCAGCCCCAGCATTTT. Its protein is CASRSSGNQPQHF.

With regard to this clonotype: A much larger clonotype is one base distant, so this may be a read error. The chain uses TRBV7-6 and TRBJ2-5; perhaps TRBD2 as D (6 bases). The CDR3 is 12 amino acids. Trimming shortened V by 6 bases and J by 5 bases, and 10 bases separated the two germline ends. CDR1 and CDR2 (germline): SGHVS, FNYEAQ. Written as DNA, the CDR3 is TGTGCCAGCAGTACCCGGGAGGAGACCCAGTACTTC. Translated: CASSTREETQYF.

This clonotype has only one observation. The chain links TRBV4-1 to TRBJ1-5; tentative D call: TRBD1 (6 bases). The CDR3 is 16 residues long. V shed 5 bases and J shed 5 bases, with 19 bases lying between them. The V gene's germline CDR1 is MGHRA and CDR2 YSYEKL. CDR3 sequence: CASSLAGQGMDQPQHF. The CDR3, as DNA: TGCGCCAGCAGCTTGGCTGGCCAGGGGATGGATCAGCCCCAGCATTTT.

This clonotype has ten or more counts. The J gene is TRBJ2-7, the V gene TRBV7-9; D could derive from TRBD1 or TRBD2 (5 bases each). This CDR3 is built from 14 residues. Deletions cut 5 bases from V and 1 base from J, with 12 bases between. Germline CDR1 and CDR2: SEHNR and FQNEAQ (reference sequence). CDR3 coding DNA: TGTGCCAGCAGCCCCTTGGGGGATTCCTACGAGCAGTACTTC. It encodes CASSPLGDSYEQYF.

This clonotype was seen repeatedly, ten times or more. The J gene is TRBJ2-5, the V gene TRBV6-5, with 11 positions matching TRBD1. CDR1 is MNHEY, CDR2 SVGAGI, per germline. The CDR3 contains 16 residues. V shed 5 bases and J 7 bases; nucleotides not matched to a gene: 12. The CDR3 sequence: CASSKPIGQGARTQYF. Here the CDR3 DNA reads TGTGCCAGCAGTAAACCGATCGGACAGGGGGCAAGGACCCAGTACTTC.

This clonotype showed up just a few times. The chain uses TRBV4-2 and TRBJ2-7, with D hard to call. Germline V gives CDR1 LGHNA, CDR2 YNFKEQ. Trimming stripped 2 bases from V and 3 bases from J, with 8 bases between. CDR3 size: 13 residues. CDR3 nucleotides: TGTGCCAGCAGCCAATGGGAAGACTACGAGCAGTACTTC. This gives the protein CASSQWEDYEQYF.

The chain joins TRBV14 to TRBJ1-1; 7 positions agree with TRBD1. CDR1 is SGHDN and CDR2 is FVKESK in the germline V gene. V gave up 2 bases and J gave up 0 bases; unmatched junction bases: 6. The CDR3 is 16 amino acids. This CDR3 is CASSQRQGAMNTEAFF. CDR3 DNA sequence: TGTGCCAGCAGCCAAAGACAGGGTGCTATGAACACTGAAGCTTTCTTT.